This T cell receptor (beta chain) appears in the sequencing data of a study of blood T cell repertoires in COVID-19. The wider study: The United States, Italy and Spain provided the acute and convalescent COVID-19 samples.

Germline CDR1 is SNHLY and CDR2 is FYNNEI. J was trimmed by 3 bases and V by 7 bases; bases with no gene match: 9. This CDR3 has 15 residues. As handled by the study authors: Reference gene primer amplification gave estimated nucleated cell counts. Profiling relied on immunoSEQ multiplex PCR, and the TCRdb table lists in-frame clones only, not all of them. V and J calls and clone size are as listed in that table; D and trimming were resolved from the DNA. This repertoire shows about 440,000 clones, 70% to 90% found once; its top ten account for about 2%. Sequenced material: PBMCs or T cells enriched from blood (not recorded which). The rearrangement uses TRBV2 and TRBJ2-1, with 7 bases aligning to TRBD1. This clonotype was obtained from a woman aged 18-29 years with acute COVID-19. CDR3 nucleotide sequence: TGTGCCAGCAAGTCGTTCGGACAGGACTACAATGAGCAGTTCTTC. Translation gives CASKSFGQDYNEQFF. Based on the CDR3 plus reference TRBV2 and TRBJ2-1, the full variable domain is EPEVTQTPSHQVTQMGQEVILRCVPISNHLYFYWYRQILGQKVEFLVSFYNNEISEKSEIFDDQFSVERPDGSNFTLKIRSTKLEDSAMYFCASKSFGQDYNEQFFGPGTRLTVL.